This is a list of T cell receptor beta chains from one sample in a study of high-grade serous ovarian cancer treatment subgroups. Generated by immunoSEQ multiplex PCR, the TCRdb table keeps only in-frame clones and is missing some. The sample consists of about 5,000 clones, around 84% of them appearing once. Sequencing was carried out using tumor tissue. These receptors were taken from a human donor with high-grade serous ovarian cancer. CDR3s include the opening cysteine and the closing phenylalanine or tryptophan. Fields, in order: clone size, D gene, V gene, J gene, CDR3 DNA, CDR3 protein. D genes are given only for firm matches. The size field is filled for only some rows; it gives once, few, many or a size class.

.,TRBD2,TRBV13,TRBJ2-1,TGTGCCAGCAGCTCACTCGGACTAGCGGGTTTCAATGAGCAGTTCTTC,CASSSLGLAGFNEQFF
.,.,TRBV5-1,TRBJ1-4,TGCGCCAGCAGAGAGACGCTAGCAACTAATGAAAAACTGTTTTTT,CASRETLATNEKLFF
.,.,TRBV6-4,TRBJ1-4,TGTGCCAGCAGACTTGCAACTAATGAAAAACTGTTTTTT,CASRLATNEKLFF
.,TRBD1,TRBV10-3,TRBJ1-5,TGTGCCATCAGTGATTCCGGACAGGGGAGTCAGCCCCAGCATTTT,CAISDSGQGSQPQHF
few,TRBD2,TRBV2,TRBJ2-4,TGTGCCAGCAGAGGTACAACTAGCGGAAACATTCAGTACTTC,CASRGTTSGNIQYF
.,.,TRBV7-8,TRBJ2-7,TGTGCCAGCAGCTTAGTACAGGGCTCCTACGAGCAGTACTTC,CASSLVQGSYEQYF
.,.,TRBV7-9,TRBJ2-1,TGTGCCAGCAGCTTAAGAGGGGCGGACCTTCTTCCCTCCTACAATGAGCAGTTCTTC,CASSLRGADLLPSYNEQFF
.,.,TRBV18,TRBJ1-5,TGTGCCAGCTCACAAGAGGGTTCGCTTTATAGCAATCAGCCCCAGCATTTT,CASSQEGSLYSNQPQHF
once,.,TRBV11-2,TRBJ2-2,TGTGCCAGCAGCTTAGAGTCTGGCGGGGAGCTGTTTTTT,CASSLESGGELFF
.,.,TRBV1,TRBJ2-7,TGCACCAGCAGCCTTGGGACAGTAGGTACCCCTTACGAGCAGTACTTC,CTSSLGTVGTPYEQYF
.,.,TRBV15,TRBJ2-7,TGTGCCACCAGCAGAGATCGCAGGGAGCAGTACTTC,CATSRDRREQYF
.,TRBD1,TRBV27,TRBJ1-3,TGTGCCAGCAGTTTATCGGGGACAGGGCCTGGAAACACCATATATTTT,CASSLSGTGPGNTIYF
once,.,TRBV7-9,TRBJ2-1,TGTGCCAGCAGCCGCGGGCCACTATACAATGAGCAGTTCTTC,CASSRGPLYNEQFF
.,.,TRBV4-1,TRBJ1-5,TGCGCCAGCAGCCAAGATTATTCAGAACTTAGCAATCAGCCCCAGCATTTT,CASSQDYSELSNQPQHF
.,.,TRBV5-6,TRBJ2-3,TGTGCCAGCAGCTTGCCAGTTTCAGATACGCAGTATTTT,CASSLPVSDTQYF
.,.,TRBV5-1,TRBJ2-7,TGCGCCAGCAGCTTACAGGGAATAGAGCAGTACTTC,CASSLQGIEQYF
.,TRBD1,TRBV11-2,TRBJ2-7,TGTGCCAGCAGCTCGCGGGACAGGGGGAACTACGAGCAGTACTTC,CASSSRDRGNYEQYF
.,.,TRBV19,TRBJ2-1,TGTGCCAGTAGTATTACGAGGTCGTACAATGAGCAGTTCTTC,CASSITRSYNEQFF
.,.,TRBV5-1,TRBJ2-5,TGCGCCAGCAGTCCCGACGAAACGGGCCGACCCGGCGGAACCCAGTACTTC,CASSPDETGRPGGTQYF
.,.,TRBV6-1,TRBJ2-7,TGTGCCAGCAGTGACCCCATGTCCGCGTACGAGCAGTACTTC,CASSDPMSAYEQYF
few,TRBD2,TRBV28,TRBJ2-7,TGTGCCAGCAGGCAAGCGGGGGGAGACTCCTACGAGCAGTACTTC,CASRQAGGDSYEQYF
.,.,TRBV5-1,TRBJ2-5,TGCGCCAGCAGCTCGTCCTCGGAAGGGCCCCAAGAGACCCAGTACTTC,CASSSSSEGPQETQYF
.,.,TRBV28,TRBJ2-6,TGTGCCAGCACCCCGGGGGGAGGGGGTTTTAGTGGGGCCAACGTCCTGACTTTC,CASTPGGGGFSGANVLTF
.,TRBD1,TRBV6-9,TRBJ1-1,TGTGCCAGCCGGACAGGGGACACTGAAGCTTTCTTT,CASRTGDTEAFF
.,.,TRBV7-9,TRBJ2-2,TGTGCCAGCAGCTTAGCGGCTAGTCGCTGGACCGGGGAGCTGTTTTTT,CASSLAASRWTGELFF
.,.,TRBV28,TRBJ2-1,TGTGCCAGCAGTGATGTCCGGGACGAAAGGTACAATGAGCAGTTCTTC,CASSDVRDERYNEQFF
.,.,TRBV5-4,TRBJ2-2,TGTGCCAGCAGCTTGGGGTCTCCGAACACCGGGGAGCTGTTTTTT,CASSLGSPNTGELFF
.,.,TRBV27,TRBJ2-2,TGTGCCAGCAGTTTTGAGGTGAACACCGGGGAGCTGTTTTTT,CASSFEVNTGELFF
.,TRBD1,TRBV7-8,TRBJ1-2,TGTGCCAGCAGCTCAAGGACAGGGGTCAGTGAAGGCTACACCTTC,CASSSRTGVSEGYTF
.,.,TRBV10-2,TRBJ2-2,TGCGCCAGCTGCCCCGGGTGGGGGAACACCGGGGAGCTGTTTTTT,CASCPGWGNTGELFF
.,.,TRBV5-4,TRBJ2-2,TGTGCCAGCAGCCCCGTAGCACGGGGCGGGGAGCTGTTTTTT,CASSPVARGGELFF
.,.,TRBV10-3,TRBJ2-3,TGTGCCATTGGGTCAGATACGCAGTATTTT,CAIGSDTQYF
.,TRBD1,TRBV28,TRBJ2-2,TGTGCCAGCAGGGACCGGGACAGGGGGACCGCGAACACCGGGGAGCTGTTTTTT,CASRDRDRGTANTGELFF
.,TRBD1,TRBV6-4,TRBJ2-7,TGTGCCAGCAGTTCCTGGACAGGAGGCAACGAGCAGTACTTC,CASSSWTGGNEQYF
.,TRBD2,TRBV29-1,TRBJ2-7,TGCAGCGTTGAAGAGGGAGGGACCTACGAGCAGTACTTC,CSVEEGGTYEQYF
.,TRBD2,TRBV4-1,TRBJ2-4,TGCGCCAGCAGCCAAGATCTCGGCGGGGGACCCAAAAACATTCAGTACTTC,CASSQDLGGGPKNIQYF
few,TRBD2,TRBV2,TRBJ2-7,TGTGCCAGCAGTGAAGCCGGTGGGGGGGGGTACGAGCAGTACTTC,CASSEAGGGGYEQYF
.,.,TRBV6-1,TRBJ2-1,TGTGCCAGCAGTGAACCCACACGGGAGCAGGAGGGTGAGCAGTTCTTC,CASSEPTREQEGEQFF
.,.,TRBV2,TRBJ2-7,TGTGCCAGCAGTGAGACCCTGCCCCACTACGAGCAGTACTTC,CASSETLPHYEQYF
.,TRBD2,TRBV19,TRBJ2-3,TGTGCCAGTAGGCCGATCGGGACTAGGCTCACAGATACGCAGTATTTT,CASRPIGTRLTDTQYF
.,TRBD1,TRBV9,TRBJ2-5,TGTGCCAGCAGCGTAGGACGAAGAGACAGGGCTCAAGAGACCCAGTACTTC,CASSVGRRDRAQETQYF
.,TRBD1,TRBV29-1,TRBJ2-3,TGCAGCGTTGAGCGGACAGGGGGCATAGATACGCAGTATTTT,CSVERTGGIDTQYF
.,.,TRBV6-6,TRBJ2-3,TGTGCCAGCAGCCGACAGGGCACAGATACGCAGTATTTT,CASSRQGTDTQYF
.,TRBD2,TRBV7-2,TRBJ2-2,TGTGCCAGCAGCCCGACGGGACTAGCGGGGAACACCGGGGAGCTGTTTTTT,CASSPTGLAGNTGELFF
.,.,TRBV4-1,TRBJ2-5,TGCGCCAGCAGCCAATTTGCGACTCCTACACGGGAGACCCAGTACTTC,CASSQFATPTRETQYF
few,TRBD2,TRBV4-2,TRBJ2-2,TGTGCCAGCGACAACGGGGGGGAGGCCGGGGAGCTGTTTTTT,CASDNGGEAGELFF
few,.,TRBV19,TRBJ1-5,TGTGCCAGTAGCGATCAAACCAATCAGCCCCAGCATTTT,CASSDQTNQPQHF
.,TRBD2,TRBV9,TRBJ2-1,TGTGCCAGCAGCGCGGGACTAGCGGATGTGAGTGAGCAGTTCTTC,CASSAGLADVSEQFF
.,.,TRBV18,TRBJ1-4,TGTGCCAGCTCGCGTGATTTGGTTGCAACTAATGAAAAACTGTTTTTT,CASSRDLVATNEKLFF
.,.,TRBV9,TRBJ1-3,TGTGCCAGCAGCGCCTCGCTAGGTAACACCATATATTTT,CASSASLGNTIYF
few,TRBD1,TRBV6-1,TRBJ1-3,TGTGCCAGCTACAGGGACAGGGCGACGGACACCATATATTTT,CASYRDRATDTIYF